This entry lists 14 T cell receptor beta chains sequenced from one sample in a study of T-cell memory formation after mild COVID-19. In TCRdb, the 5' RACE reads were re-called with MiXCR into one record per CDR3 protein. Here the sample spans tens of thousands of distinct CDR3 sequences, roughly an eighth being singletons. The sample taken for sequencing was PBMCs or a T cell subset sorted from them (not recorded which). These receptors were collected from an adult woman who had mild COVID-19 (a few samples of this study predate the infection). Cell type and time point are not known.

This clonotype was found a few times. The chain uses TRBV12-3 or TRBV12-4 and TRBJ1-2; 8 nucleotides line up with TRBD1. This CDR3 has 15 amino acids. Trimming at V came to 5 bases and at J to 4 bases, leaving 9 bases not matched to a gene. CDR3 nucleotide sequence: TGTGCCAGCAGTCCTACAGGGGGATGGGGCTATGGCTACACCTTC. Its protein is CASSPTGGWGYGYTF.

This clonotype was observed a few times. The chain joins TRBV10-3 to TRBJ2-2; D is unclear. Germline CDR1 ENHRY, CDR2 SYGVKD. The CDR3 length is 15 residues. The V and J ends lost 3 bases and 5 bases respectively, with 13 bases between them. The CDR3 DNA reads TGTGCCATCAGTGAACCGGGCCTGTGGACCGGGGAGCTGTTTTTT. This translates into CAISEPGLWTGELFF.

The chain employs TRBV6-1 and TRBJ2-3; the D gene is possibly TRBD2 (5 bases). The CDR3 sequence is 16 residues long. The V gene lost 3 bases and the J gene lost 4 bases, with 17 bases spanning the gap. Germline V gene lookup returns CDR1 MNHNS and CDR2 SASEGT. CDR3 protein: CASSDHVGVKSDTQYF. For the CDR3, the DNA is TGTGCCAGCAGTGATCACGTGGGAGTAAAATCAGATACGCAGTATTTT.

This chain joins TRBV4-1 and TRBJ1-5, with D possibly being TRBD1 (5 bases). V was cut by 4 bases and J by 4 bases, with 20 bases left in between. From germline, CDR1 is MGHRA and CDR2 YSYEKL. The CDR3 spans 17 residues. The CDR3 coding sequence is TGCGCCAGCAGCCCGGGGACGGACCTTATGAGGAATCAGCCCCAGCATTTT. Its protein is CASSPGTDLMRNQPQHF.

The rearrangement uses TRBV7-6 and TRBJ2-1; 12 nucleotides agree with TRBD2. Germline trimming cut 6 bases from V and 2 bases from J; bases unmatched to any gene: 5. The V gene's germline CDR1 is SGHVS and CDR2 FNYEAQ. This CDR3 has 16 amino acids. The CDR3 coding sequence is TGTGCCAGCAGGTTGACTAGCGGGAGTGCCTACAATGAGCAGTTCTTC. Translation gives CASRLTSGSAYNEQFF. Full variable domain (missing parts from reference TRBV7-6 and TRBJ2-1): GAGVSQSPRYKVTKRGQDVALRCDPISGHVSLYWYRQALGQGPEFLTYFNYEAQQDKSGLPNDRFSAERPEGSISTLTIQRTEQRDSAMYRCASRLTSGSAYNEQFFGPGTRLTVL.

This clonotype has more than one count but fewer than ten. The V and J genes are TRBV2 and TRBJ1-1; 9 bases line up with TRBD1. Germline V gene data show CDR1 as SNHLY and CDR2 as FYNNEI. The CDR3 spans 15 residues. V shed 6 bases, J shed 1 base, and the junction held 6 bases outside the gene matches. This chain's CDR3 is CASRAGTGWNTEAFF. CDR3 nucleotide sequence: TGTGCCAGCAGGGCCGGGACAGGGTGGAACACTGAAGCTTTCTTT.

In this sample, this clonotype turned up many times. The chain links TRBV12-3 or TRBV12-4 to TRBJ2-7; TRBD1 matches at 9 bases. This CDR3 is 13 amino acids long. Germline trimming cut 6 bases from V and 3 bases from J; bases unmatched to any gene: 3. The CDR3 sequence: CASSPGQGYEQYF. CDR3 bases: TGTGCCAGCAGCCCGGGACAGGGCTACGAGCAGTACTTC.

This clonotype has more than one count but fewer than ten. Here the CDR3 DNA reads TGTGCCAGCACTGGGACATCGACATCCTACGAGCAGTACTTC. It translates to CASTGTSTSYEQYF. The rearrangement uses TRBV7-9 and TRBJ2-7, with a weak D call TRBD1 (6 bases). V lost 7 bases and J 1 base, leaving 14 bases between the germline ends. The CDR3 sequence is 14 residues long. The V gene's germline CDR1 is SEHNR and CDR2 FQNEAQ (reference sequence).

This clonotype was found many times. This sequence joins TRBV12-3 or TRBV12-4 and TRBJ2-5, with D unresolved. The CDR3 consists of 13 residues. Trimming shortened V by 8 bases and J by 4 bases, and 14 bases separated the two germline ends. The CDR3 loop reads CASGAHGAETQYF. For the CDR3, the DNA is TGTGCCAGCGGCGCCCACGGAGCAGAGACCCAGTACTTC.

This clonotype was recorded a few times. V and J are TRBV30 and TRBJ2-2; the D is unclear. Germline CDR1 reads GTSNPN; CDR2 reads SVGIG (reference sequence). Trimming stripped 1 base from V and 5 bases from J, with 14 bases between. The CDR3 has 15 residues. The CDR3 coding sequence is TGTGCCTGGAGTGGTGGTTATGGCGAAACCGGGGAGCTGTTTTTT. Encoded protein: CAWSGGYGETGELFF.

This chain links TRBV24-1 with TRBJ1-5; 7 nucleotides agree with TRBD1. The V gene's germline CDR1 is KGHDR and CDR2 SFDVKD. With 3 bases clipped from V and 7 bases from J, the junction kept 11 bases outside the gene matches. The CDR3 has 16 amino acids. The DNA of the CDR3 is TGTGCCACCAGTGATCCCGGGACAGACTTCGGACAGCCCCAGCATTTT. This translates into CATSDPGTDFGQPQHF.

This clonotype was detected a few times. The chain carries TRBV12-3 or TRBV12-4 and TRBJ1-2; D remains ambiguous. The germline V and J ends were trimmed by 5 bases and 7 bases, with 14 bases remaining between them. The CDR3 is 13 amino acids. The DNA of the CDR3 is TGTGCCAGCAGTGGGTATCAAGCCTTTGGCTACACCTTC. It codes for CASSGYQAFGYTF.

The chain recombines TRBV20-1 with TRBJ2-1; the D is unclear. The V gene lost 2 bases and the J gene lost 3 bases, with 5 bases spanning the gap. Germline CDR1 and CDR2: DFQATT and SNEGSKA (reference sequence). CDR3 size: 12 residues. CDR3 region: CSARRDYNEQFF. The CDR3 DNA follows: TGCAGTGCTAGAAGGGACTACAATGAGCAGTTCTTC.

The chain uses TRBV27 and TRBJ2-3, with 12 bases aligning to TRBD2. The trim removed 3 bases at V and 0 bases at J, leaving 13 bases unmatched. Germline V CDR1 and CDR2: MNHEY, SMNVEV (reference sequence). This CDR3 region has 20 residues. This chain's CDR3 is CASSLEGELAGGPSTDTQYF. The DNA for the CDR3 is TGTGCCAGCAGTTTGGAAGGGGAGCTAGCGGGAGGGCCTAGCACAGATACGCAGTATTTT.